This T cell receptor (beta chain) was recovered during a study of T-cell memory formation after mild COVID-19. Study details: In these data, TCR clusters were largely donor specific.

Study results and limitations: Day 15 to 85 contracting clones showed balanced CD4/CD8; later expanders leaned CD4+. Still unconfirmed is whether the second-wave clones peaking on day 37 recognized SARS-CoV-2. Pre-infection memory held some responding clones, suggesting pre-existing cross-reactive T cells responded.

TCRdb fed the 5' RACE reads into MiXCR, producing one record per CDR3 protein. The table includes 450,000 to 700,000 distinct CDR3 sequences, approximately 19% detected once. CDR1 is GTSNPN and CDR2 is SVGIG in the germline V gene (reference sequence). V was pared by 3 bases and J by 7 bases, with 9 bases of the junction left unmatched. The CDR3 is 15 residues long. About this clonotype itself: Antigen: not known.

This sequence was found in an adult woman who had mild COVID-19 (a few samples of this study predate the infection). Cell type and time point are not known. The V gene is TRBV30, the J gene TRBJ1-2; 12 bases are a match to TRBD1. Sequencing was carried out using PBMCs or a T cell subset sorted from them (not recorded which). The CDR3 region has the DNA TGTGCCTGGAGGGCCCCGGGACAGGGGGCGCCTGGCTACACCTTC. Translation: CAWRAPGQGAPGYTF.